The sample holds one count of the clone carrying this T cell receptor beta chain. This sample was included in a study of somatic mutations in cytotoxic T cells in rheumatoid arthritis. This CDR3 spans 13 amino acids. Method: immunoSEQ multiplex PCR; TCRdb's copy keeps in-frame clones and lacks some. The sample yields under 2,500 clones, around 85% seen once. The sequence was obtained from a man in his sixties with rheumatoid arthritis. The source material was CD8+ T cells sorted from blood. V and J are TRBV21-1 and TRBJ2-7; TRBD2 is taken as the D call from the table, unchecked against the DNA. TRBV21-1 is a documented pseudogene. The CDR3 loop is CASSKKRGGEQYV. The CDR3 DNA reads TGTGCCAGCAGCAAAAAAAGGGGGGGGGAGCAGTACGTC.